This entry lists 6 T cell receptor beta chains sequenced from one sample in a study of blood T cell repertoires in COVID-19. The assay was immunoSEQ multiplex PCR, and TCRdb's table has in-frame clones only and misses some. The data contain roughly 180,000 clones, 81% of them singletons. Sample: peripheral blood. The receptors were gathered from a woman in her 40s with COVID-19, enrolled during active disease.

This chain joins TRBV14 and TRBJ1-2; D unclear. V shed 0 bases and J shed 7 bases, with 12 bases lying between them. Germline CDR1 is SGHDN and CDR2 is FVKESK. This CDR3 contains 14 residues. CDR3 sequence reads: CASSQDLGGGGYTF. Written as DNA, the CDR3 is TGTGCCAGCAGCCAAGATTTGGGAGGCGGTGGCTACACCTTC.

J is TRBJ2-7 and V is TRBV11-2; D perhaps matches TRBD2 (6 bases). The CDR3 is 12 residues long. Germline CDR1 SGHAT, CDR2 FQNNGV. V was trimmed by 6 bases and J by 9 bases, leaving 15 bases between them. The CDR3 bases are TGTGCCAGCAGTCCCGGGACTCTTGCGCAGTACTTC. Its protein product is CASSPGTLAQYF.

The chain's CDR3 is CASSQGLDGILAKNIQYF. CDR3 in DNA: TGTGCCAGCAGCCAAGGCCTAGACGGGATTCTAGCCAAAAACATTCAGTACTTC. The genes are TRBV4-2 and TRBJ2-4; D possibly corresponds to TRBD2 (5 bases). From germline, CDR1 is LGHNA and CDR2 YNFKEQ. This CDR3 spans 18 amino acids. Trimming removed 1 base at V and 0 bases at J, with 16 bases between.

The rearrangement joins TRBV6-6 to TRBJ1-4; D gene ambiguous. V shed 0 bases and J shed 0 bases, with 8 bases lying between them. The germline CDR1 and CDR2 sequences are MNHNY and SVGAGI (reference sequence). The CDR3 runs to 16 residues. This CDR3 reads CASSYSIGATNEKLFF. The DNA of the CDR3 is TGTGCCAGCAGTTACTCGATCGGGGCAACTAATGAAAAACTGTTTTTT.

This chain joins TRBV28 and TRBJ2-7; D is unclear. Trimming cost V 5 bases and J 4 bases, with 9 bases left between them. Germline loops: CDR1 MDHEN, CDR2 SYDVKM. The CDR3 loop spans 12 amino acids. The CDR3 DNA sequence: TGTGCCAGCAGTGTAGTCGGGTACGAGCAGTACTTC. This gives the protein CASSVVGYEQYF. The entire variable domain, with the rest obtained from reference TRBV28 and TRBJ2-7, is as follows: DVKVTQSSRYLVKRTGEKVFLECVQDMDHENMFWYRQDPGLGLRLIYFSYDVKMKEKGDIPEGYSVSREKKERFSLILESASTNQTSMYLCASSVVGYEQYFGPGTRLTVT.

The genes are TRBV28 and TRBJ1-1; D remains ambiguous. CDR3 length equals 15 residues. Germline V gene sequence: CDR1 MDHEN, CDR2 SYDVKM. Trimming stripped 5 bases from V and 5 bases from J, with 18 bases between. The CDR3 sequence: CASSSAGSPRTEAFF. In DNA form, the CDR3 reads TGTGCCAGCAGTAGCGCGGGTTCGCCGAGGACTGAAGCTTTCTTT.